The clone carrying this T cell receptor beta chain came up a few times. As yet, its antigen is unknown. The data were taken from a study of long-term antiretroviral therapy in people with HIV. General observations from the study: In HIV, the repertoires covered a tighter span of CDR3 lengths than in controls.

The immunoSEQ assay was v3.0, run at survey level. Target depth was roughly 40,000-55,000 T-cell genomes per sample. Libraries were prepared by immunoSEQ multiplex PCR; TCRdb keeps only in-frame clonotypes and omits some of them. The table has about 29,000 clones, more than 70% seen once. The CDR3 runs 17 residues. The material was unsorted PBMCs, obtained 1.5 years before starting antiretroviral therapy. The chain has TRBV21-1 and TRBJ1-5; TRBD1 is the table's D call, not checked against the DNA. TRBV21-1 represents a pseudogene. This sequence was found in a man in his late teens or twenties with HIV. CDR3 DNA sequence: TGTGCCAGCAGCTCATGTAGCTGGACAGGGCTGGGACAGCCCCAGCATTTT. Protein product: CASSSCSWTGLGQPQHF.